The clone carrying this TCR beta chain was observed at least ten times. Its antigen is not known. MiXCR was run by TCRdb on the reads, yielding one entry per CDR3 protein. The table shows about 920,000 distinct CDR3 sequences, with approximately 30% occurring only once. This specimen comes from a study of T cell repertoires in cytomegalovirus infection. The study's findings and limits: In two of eight donors, the top clonotype was HLA-C-restricted CMV-specific.

The sample in question was cultured CD8+ T cells from PBMCs, obtained from culture after CMV antigen stimulation. This TCR derives from a human donor in good health (CMV status not recorded). Some clones in this sample may be carry-over from other donors' samples.

CDR3 DNA: TGTGCCAGCAGCTTAGCAGGGGAAAACTACCTCTACGAGCAGTACTTC. It yields the protein CASSLAGENYLYEQYF. V is TRBV7-2 and J is TRBJ2-7, with D perhaps TRBD1 (5 bases). V lost 0 bases and J lost 3, with 15 bases in between. The CDR3 runs 16 residues. Germline V CDR1 and CDR2: SGHTA, FQGNSA.